One sample yielded the 16 T cell receptor beta chains listed below, sequenced in a study of CD8 T cells in ankylosing spondylitis. Their antigens remain unidentified. Points from the study as a whole: There was a TCR beta motif, made of eight highly homologous variants, that appeared characteristic of ankylosing spondylitis blood.

TCRdb reanalysed the 5' RACE reads using MiXCR and keeps one entry per CDR3 protein. The sample holds about 390,000 distinct CDR3 sequences, about a fifth seen once. Sample: blood, either unsorted or a sorted T cell fraction (not recorded which). These receptors all stem from a male donor with ankylosing spondylitis.

This clonotype occurred a few times. CDR3 in amino acids: CASSRRTASSADTQYF. In nucleotides, the CDR3 is TGTGCCAGCAGCCGTCGGACGGCCTCCTCAGCGGATACGCAGTATTTT. The chain uses TRBV7-6 and TRBJ2-3; D gene ambiguous. With 5 bases removed from V and 6 bases from J, the gap between germline ends came to 21 bases. Germline V gene data show CDR1 as SGHVS and CDR2 as FNYEAQ. The length of the CDR3 is 16 residues.

The table lists this clonotype with a few counts. The chain couples TRBV21-1 to TRBJ1-5; the listed D gene, TRBD1, was not tested against the DNA. TRBV21-1 represents a pseudogene. This CDR3 is built from 15 residues. CDR3 coding DNA: TGTGCCAGCAGCAAAGGGTGGACAGGTGGGCAGCCCCAGCATTTT. It encodes CASSKGWTGGQPQHF.

The gene calls are TRBV5-1 and TRBJ2-2, with TRBD2 matching 7 bases. Germline assignment: CDR1 SGHRS and CDR2 YFSETQ. CDR3 length: 16 residues. V lost 0 bases and J lost 2; bases outside the gene matches: 4. The CDR3 protein is CASSLGLAVNTGELFF. The CDR3 DNA reads as TGCGCCAGCAGCTTGGGACTAGCAGTAAACACCGGGGAGCTGTTTTTT.

This sequence joins TRBV7-9 and TRBJ2-2, with 8 bases aligning to TRBD1. The CDR3 is 17 residues long. From germline, CDR1 is SEHNR and CDR2 FQNEAQ (reference sequence). With V trimmed by 4 bases and J by 1 base, 8 bases remained unmatched. CDR3 loop: CASSSFARGRNTGELFF. CDR3 DNA sequence: TGTGCCAGCAGCTCCTTCGCCAGGGGGCGGAACACCGGGGAGCTGTTTTTT.

The chain has TRBV5-1 and TRBJ2-1; TRBD2 aligns across 7 bases. The germline CDR1 and CDR2 sequences are SGHRS and YFSETQ. The CDR3 runs 15 residues. With V trimmed by 6 bases and J by 1 base, 7 bases remained unmatched. CDR3 sequence reads: CASTLADSSYNEQFF. Written as DNA, the CDR3 is TGCGCCAGCACCCTAGCGGACTCTTCCTACAATGAGCAGTTCTTC.

This rearrangement joins TRBV29-1 to TRBJ1-1; D gene ambiguous. Germline CDR1 is SQVTM and CDR2 is ANQGSEA. This CDR3 is 11 amino acids long. Deletions cut 4 bases from V and 6 bases from J, with 9 bases between. The CDR3 here is CSVGRDAEAFF. The CDR3 DNA sequence: TGCAGCGTTGGCCGAGACGCTGAAGCTTTCTTT.

The genes are TRBV6-1 and TRBJ2-7; D possibly matches TRBD1 or TRBD2 (5 bases each). Deletions cut 6 bases from V and 3 bases from J, with 15 bases between. In germline, CDR1 is MNHNS, CDR2 SASEGT. The CDR3 length is 14 residues. CDR3 sequence reads: CASRTGTSLYEQYF. As DNA, the CDR3 is TGTGCCAGCAGAACCGGGACGAGCCTCTACGAGCAGTACTTC.

In this sample, this clonotype turned up many times. V usage is TRBV6-5 and J usage is TRBJ2-1; unclear D gene. CDR1 is MNHEY and CDR2 is SVGAGI in the germline V gene. The V gene lost 2 bases and the J gene lost 7 bases, with 24 bases spanning the gap. The CDR3 has 18 amino acids. The CDR3 is CASSYEATTDASWNEQFF. The CDR3 DNA reads TGTGCCAGCAGTTACGAGGCAACTACAGACGCCTCTTGGAATGAGCAGTTCTTC.

A few counts support this clonotype. The chain combines TRBV2 with TRBJ1-2, with TRBD1 matching 7 bases. The V gene end was trimmed by 2 bases and the J gene end by 8 bases; junction bases not matched to a gene: 8. Germline CDR1 is SNHLY and CDR2 is FYNNEI. This CDR3 contains 14 residues. Written as DNA, the CDR3 is TGTGCCAGCAGTGAAAGACAGGGTTCGGGAGGCTACACCTTC. Its translation is CASSERQGSGGYTF.

In this sample, this clonotype turned up a few times. The rearrangement links TRBV20-1 to TRBJ2-7; TRBD2 agrees at 9 bases. V was pared by 3 bases and J by 7 bases, with 10 bases of the junction left unmatched. This CDR3 comprises 14 residues. Germline assignment: CDR1 DFQATT and CDR2 SNEGSKA (reference sequence). The CDR3: CSASPSGIRGEQYF. The CDR3 DNA sequence: TGCAGTGCTAGCCCTAGCGGGATTCGGGGGGAGCAGTACTTC.

In this sample, this clonotype turned up a few times. The chain links TRBV12-3 or TRBV12-4 to TRBJ1-3; D is undetermined. This CDR3 is 14 amino acids long. V gave up 8 bases and J gave up 4 bases, with 15 bases separating them. The CDR3 loop is CASVLTESGNTIYF. DNA for the CDR3: TGTGCCAGCGTACTTACAGAATCCGGAAACACCATATATTTT.

J is TRBJ2-2 and V is TRBV7-8; D uncertain. Germline loops: CDR1 SGHVS, CDR2 FQNEAQ. The V and J ends lost 5 bases and 6 bases respectively, with 7 bases between them. This CDR3 is 12 amino acids long. The CDR3: CASSVLAGELFF. The CDR3 nucleotides are TGTGCCAGCAGCGTCTTAGCCGGGGAGCTGTTTTTT.

The V and J genes are TRBV20-1 and TRBJ2-7; TRBD2 aligns across 11 bases. The V segment lost 3 bases and the J segment 5 bases; nucleotides outside the gene matches: 9. The V gene's germline CDR1 is DFQATT and CDR2 SNEGSKA (reference sequence). The CDR3 is 15 residues long. The CDR3 DNA is TGCAGTGCTAGGTCCACTAGCGGGAGTATCGACGAGCAGTACTTC. This gives the protein CSARSTSGSIDEQYF.

V and J are TRBV2 and TRBJ1-1; no firm D call. The CDR3 loop spans 14 amino acids. Trimming stripped 0 bases from V and 1 base from J, with 6 bases between. CDR1 is SNHLY and CDR2 is FYNNEI in the germline V gene. DNA for the CDR3: TGTGCCAGCAGTGAAGCTCGGGGGAACACTGAAGCTTTCTTT. Translating it yields CASSEARGNTEAFF. Complete variable domain (other parts from reference TRBV2 and TRBJ1-1): EPEVTQTPSHQVTQMGQEVILRCVPISNHLYFYWYRQILGQKVEFLVSFYNNEISEKSEIFDDQFSVERPDGSNFTLKIRSTKLEDSAMYFCASSEARGNTEAFFGQGTRLTVV.

This chain joins TRBV7-9 and TRBJ1-6, with 7 bases matching TRBD1. CDR3 length: 13 residues. V lost 6 bases, J lost 13 bases, and 9 bases stayed unmatched. CDR1 is SEHNR and CDR2 is FQNEAQ in the germline V gene (reference sequence). This chain's CDR3 is CASRQIQGSPLHF. In nucleotides, the CDR3 is TGTGCCAGCAGGCAAATACAGGGGTCGCCCCTCCACTTT.

The CDR3 here is CASSPQNSGANVLTF. CDR3 DNA: TGTGCCAGTAGCCCACAAAACTCTGGGGCCAACGTCCTGACTTTC. The chain couples TRBV19 to TRBJ2-6, with D uncertain. The CDR3 runs to 15 residues. CDR1 LNHDA and CDR2 SQIVND come from the germline V gene (reference sequence). Trimming took 6 bases from V and 0 from J, leaving 9 bases between them.